What follows are 24 T cell receptor beta chains derived from one specimen sequenced in a study of vaccination effects on CD4 cells after COVID-19. Pools of viral peptides were used by the ViraFEST assay to expand antigen-specific CD4+ T cells ahead of sequencing. Scientists isolated CD4+ T cells after a roughly 10-day culture period ended. It was two doses of either the BNT162b2 or mRNA-1273 vaccine that participants received. Some clones are missing from TCRdb's copy, which holds only in-frame ones; the method was immunoSEQ multiplex PCR. The sample lists around 81,000 clones; more than 60% were seen once. Their target antigens are unknown. Sequenced here: CD4+ T cells from PBMCs cultured with HCoV-OC43 spike peptides, sampled after COVID-19 vaccination. Noted subset: HCoV-OC43 spike overlapping peptide pool stimulation. The receptors stem from a human donor who received a COVID-19 vaccine.

The J gene is TRBJ2-7, the V gene TRBV21-1. TRBV21-1 is reported as a pseudogene. The CDR3 length is 15 residues. CDR3 protein: CASSKGRRTNYEQYV. The DNA for the CDR3 is TGTGCCAGCAGCAAAGGAAGACGGACCAACTACGAGCAGTACGTC.

The chain joins TRBV5-6 to TRBJ2-5; D is undetermined. V was clipped by 4 bases and J by 1 base, with 14 bases between them. CDR1 is SGHDT, CDR2 YYEEEE, per germline. The CDR3 totals 15 residues. The CDR3 here is CASSITSGIQETQYF. CDR3 DNA: TGTGCCAGCAGCATTACCTCGGGTATCCAAGAGACCCAGTACTTC.

Only one count was recorded for this clone. The chain has TRBV5-1 and TRBJ1-4, with D uncertain. CDR1 and CDR2 from the germline V gene are SGHRS and YFSETQ. Deletions cut 0 bases from V and 8 bases from J, with 8 bases between. The CDR3 runs to 13 residues. The CDR3 loop reads CASSLGFSEKLFF. The CDR3 DNA sequence: TGCGCCAGCAGCTTGGGATTCAGCGAAAAACTGTTTTTT.

The rearrangement uses TRBV6-5 and TRBJ2-7, with 7 bases identical to TRBD1. V shed 8 bases and J 6 bases; nucleotides not matched to a gene: 10. The germline V gene encodes CDR1 MNHEY and CDR2 SVGAGI. This CDR3 region has 13 residues. CDR3 DNA: TGTGCCAGCCTTAGTCTCCGGGACAGCGAGCAGTACGTC. Translated, it gives CASLSLRDSEQYV.

The chain employs TRBV7-8 and TRBJ1-2; weak D call: TRBD1 (5 bases). The germline V and J ends were trimmed by 1 base and 4 bases, with 10 bases remaining between them. The CDR3 length is 14 residues. Germline CDR1 and CDR2: SGHVS and FQNEAQ. CDR3 bases: TGTGCCAGCAGCTTAGGCAGGGAAGTCTATGGCTACACCTTC. Its translation is CASSLGREVYGYTF.

The chain is built from TRBV7-3 and TRBJ2-1, with D tentatively TRBD1 or TRBD2 (5 bases each). Trimming cost V 1 base and J 4 bases, with 11 bases left between them. The CDR3 has 15 amino acids. CDR1 and CDR2 (germline): SGHTA, FQGTGA. CDR3 region: CASSLNVGVYNEQFF. CDR3 DNA: TGTGCCAGCAGCTTAAATGTGGGGGTATACAATGAGCAGTTCTTC.

A word on this clone: Other nucleotide sequences in the sample specify the same CDR3. This chain connects TRBV5-1 to TRBJ2-3; D is ambiguous. In germline, CDR1 is SGHRS, CDR2 YFSETQ. Trimming cost V 0 bases and J 3 bases, with 5 bases left between them. The CDR3 runs to 13 residues. Written as DNA, the CDR3 is TGCGCCAGCAGCTTGGGTTCTACAGATACGCAGTATTTT. As protein: CASSLGSTDTQYF. The complete variable domain, with remaining parts taken from reference TRBV5-1 and TRBJ2-3, reads KAGVTQTPRYLIKTRGQQVTLSCSPISGHRSVSWYQQTPGQGLQFLFEYFSETQRNKGNFPGRFSGRQFSNSRSEMNVSTLELGDSALYLCASSLGSTDTQYFGPGTRLTVL.

The chain uses TRBV6-6 and TRBJ1-5; D unclear. The ends were cut back, 4 bases at V and 0 bases at J, with 1 base in the middle. The CDR3 is 12 amino acids. Per the germline V gene, CDR1 is MNHNY and CDR2 is SVGAGI (reference sequence). The CDR3: CASSFSNQPQHF. As DNA, the CDR3 is TGTGCCAGCAGTTTTAGCAATCAGCCCCAGCATTTT.

This clone was seen a single time. V gene TRBV10-1 combines with J gene TRBJ1-1; D remains unclear. Germline V lookup: CDR1 WNHNN, CDR2 SYGVQD (reference sequence). The CDR3 extends over 13 amino acids. The V gene lost 5 bases and the J gene lost 5 bases, with 12 bases spanning the gap. CDR3 sequence (DNA): TGCGCCAGCAGTCAAGGACCCTGGACTGAAGCTTTCTTT. It is translated as CASSQGPWTEAFF.

The J gene is TRBJ1-2, the V gene TRBV25-1; D ambiguous. V was trimmed by 6 bases and J by 4 bases, leaving 15 bases between them. CDR3 length equals 14 residues. Germline CDR1 is MGHDK and CDR2 is SYGVNS. CDR3 nucleotide sequence: TGTGCCAGCAGGGCTCCCGGGTCCTTCTATGGCTACACCTTC. Its translation: CASRAPGSFYGYTF.

This clone was counted only a few times. V gene TRBV3-1 (or the pseudogene TRBV3-2) combines with J gene TRBJ2-2; D is uncertain. Germline V CDR1 and CDR2: LGHDT, YNNKEL (reference sequence). V lost 3 bases and J 0 bases, leaving 5 bases between the germline ends. The CDR3 spans 14 residues. This chain's CDR3 is CASSHIANTGELFF. CDR3 sequence (DNA): TGTGCCAGCAGCCATATTGCGAACACCGGGGAGCTGTTTTTT.

The table lists this clone with a few counts. V is TRBV19 and J is TRBJ1-3, with 10 bases that match TRBD1. Trimming cost V 6 bases and J 4 bases; bases outside gene matches: 3. Germline V gene data show CDR1 as LNHDA and CDR2 as SQIVND (reference sequence). The CDR3 spans 14 residues. CDR3 amino acids: CASSTTGGGNTIYF. The CDR3 DNA follows: TGTGCCAGTAGCACGACAGGGGGCGGAAACACCATATATTTT.

Here the CDR3 reads CASSPPSGEETQYF. The DNA for the CDR3 is TGCGCCAGCAGCCCCCCTAGCGGTGAAGAGACCCAGTACTTC. V and J are TRBV5-1 and TRBJ2-5, with 7 bases aligning to TRBD2. The CDR3 has 14 amino acids. V lost 4 bases to trimming and J lost 3 bases; unmatched junction nucleotides: 6. CDR1 and CDR2 (germline): SGHRS, YFSETQ.

The chain carries TRBV6-5 and TRBJ2-7; 7 nucleotides match TRBD1. Germline V gene data show CDR1 as MNHEY and CDR2 as SVGAGI. The length of the CDR3 is 13 residues. Losses at the gene ends were 5 bases for V and 2 bases for J; bases not matched to a gene: 3. The CDR3 coding sequence is TGTGCCAGCAGTACGACAGGGCCCTACGAGCAGTACGTC. Translation gives CASSTTGPYEQYV.

The CDR3 coding sequence is TGTGCCAGCAGCTTAATGGGGTCGAAAGAGACCCAGTACTTC. Translation gives CASSLMGSKETQYF. The V and J genes are TRBV11-1 and TRBJ2-5; D is ambiguous. V lost 2 bases to trimming and J lost 3 bases, with 10 bases between them. Germline CDR1 is SGHAT and CDR2 is FQDESV (reference sequence). The CDR3 is 14 amino acids.

The chain carries TRBV5-1 and TRBJ2-3; 9 positions match TRBD1. This CDR3 is 16 amino acids long. Germline V gives CDR1 SGHRS, CDR2 YFSETQ. The V and J ends lost 6 bases and 2 bases, in that order; junction bases with no gene match: 10. The CDR3, as DNA: TGCGCCAGCACCCTCGGGACAGGGTATATCACAGATACGCAGTATTTT. Amino acids: CASTLGTGYITDTQYF.

This chain links TRBV9 with TRBJ1-6; the D gene is possibly TRBD1 (6 bases). V lost 3 bases and J 7 bases, leaving 17 bases between the germline ends. The CDR3 runs to 16 residues. Germline CDR1 SGDLS, CDR2 YYNGEE. CDR3 in amino acids: CASSEAPGTRNSPLHF. As DNA, the CDR3 is TGTGCCAGCAGCGAGGCTCCCGGGACACGAAATTCACCCCTCCACTTT.

The rearrangement links TRBV19 to TRBJ1-2; the D is unclear. Germline V gives CDR1 LNHDA, CDR2 SQIVND (reference sequence). Trimming removed 1 base at V and 4 bases at J, with 31 bases between. CDR3 length: 21 amino acids. CDR3 bases: TGTGCCAGTAGTATAGGGACGCCTTACCAACTACTAACGCGAAACGTCTATGGCTACACCTTC. As protein: CASSIGTPYQLLTRNVYGYTF.

The V and J genes are TRBV5-1 and TRBJ2-1; the D gene is possibly TRBD2 (5 bases). V dropped 0 bases and J dropped 0 bases, with 10 bases sitting between them. Germline-derived CDR1 and CDR2 are SGHRS and YFSETQ. This CDR3 has 16 residues. The CDR3 DNA sequence: TGCGCCAGCAGCTTGGGGACGGGGATCTCCTACAATGAGCAGTTCTTC. Encoded protein: CASSLGTGISYNEQFF.

The chain has TRBV12-3 or TRBV12-4 and TRBJ2-1; D uncertain. V was trimmed by 6 bases and J by 6 bases, leaving 12 bases between them. The CDR3 runs 13 residues. CDR3 nucleotides: TGTGCCAGCAGCCGAGTCATTAGCAATGAGCAGTTCTTC. It codes for CASSRVISNEQFF.

The chain joins TRBV6-5 to TRBJ1-1; D uncertain. CDR1 is MNHEY, CDR2 SVGAGI, per germline. V gave up 7 bases and J gave up 2 bases, with 14 bases separating them. The CDR3 spans 14 residues. The chain's CDR3 is CASKLDPLNTEAFF. In nucleotides, the CDR3 is TGTGCCAGCAAATTAGACCCTTTAAACACTGAAGCTTTCTTT.

V and J are TRBV5-5 and TRBJ1-1; 7 bases are a match to TRBD1. The CDR3 is 14 amino acids. CDR1 and CDR2 (germline): SGHKS, YYEKEE (reference sequence). The V and J ends lost 6 bases and 6 bases, in that order; junction bases with no gene match: 11. The CDR3 reads CASIRQGGVSEAFF. The CDR3 bases are TGTGCCAGCATCAGACAGGGCGGAGTATCTGAAGCTTTCTTT.

The rearrangement joins TRBV5-1 to TRBJ1-3; D uncertain. Trimming removed 4 bases at V and 2 bases at J, with 16 bases between. Germline CDR1 is SGHRS and CDR2 is YFSETQ. CDR3 length equals 16 residues. The CDR3 reads CASSQEDGRTGNTIYF. CDR3 in DNA: TGCGCCAGCAGCCAAGAGGACGGCCGAACTGGAAACACCATATATTTT.

The chain has TRBV9 and TRBJ1-4; D is uncertain. The ends were cut back, 5 bases at V and 6 bases at J, with 14 bases in the middle. This CDR3 spans 14 amino acids. Germline V gene lookup returns CDR1 SGDLS and CDR2 YYNGEE. The CDR3 here is CASSKSGLDEKLFF. The CDR3 DNA reads TGTGCCAGCAGTAAGAGCGGTTTGGATGAAAAACTGTTTTTT.